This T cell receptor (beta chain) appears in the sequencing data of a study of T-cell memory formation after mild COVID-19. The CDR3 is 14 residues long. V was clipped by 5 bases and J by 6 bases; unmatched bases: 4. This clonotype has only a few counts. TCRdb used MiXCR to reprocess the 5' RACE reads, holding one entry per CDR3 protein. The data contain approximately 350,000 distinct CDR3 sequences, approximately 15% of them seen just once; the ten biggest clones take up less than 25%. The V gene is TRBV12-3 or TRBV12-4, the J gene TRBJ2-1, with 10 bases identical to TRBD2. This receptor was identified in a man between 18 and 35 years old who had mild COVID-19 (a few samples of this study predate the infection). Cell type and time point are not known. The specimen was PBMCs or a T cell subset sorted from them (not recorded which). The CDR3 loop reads CASSRGLAPNEQFF. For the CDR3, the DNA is TGTGCCAGCAGTCGGGGACTAGCGCCCAATGAGCAGTTCTTC.